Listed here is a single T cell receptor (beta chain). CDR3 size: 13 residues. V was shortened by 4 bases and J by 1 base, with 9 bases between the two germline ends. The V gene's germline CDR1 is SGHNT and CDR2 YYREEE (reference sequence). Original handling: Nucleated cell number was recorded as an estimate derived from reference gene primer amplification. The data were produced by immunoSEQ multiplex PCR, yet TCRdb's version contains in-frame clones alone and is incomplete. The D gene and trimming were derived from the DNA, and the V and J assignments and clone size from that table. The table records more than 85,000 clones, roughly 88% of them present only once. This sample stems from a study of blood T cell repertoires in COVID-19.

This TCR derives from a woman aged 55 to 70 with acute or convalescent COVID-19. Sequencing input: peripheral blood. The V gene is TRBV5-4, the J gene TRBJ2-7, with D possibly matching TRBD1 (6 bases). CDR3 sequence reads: CASSQTGSYEQYF. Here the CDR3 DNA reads TGTGCCAGCAGCCAGACAGGATCCTACGAGCAGTACTTC.